This T cell receptor beta chain derives from a study of cytomegalovirus exposure and HLA in healthy donors. Overall study results and limits: Reports indicated that the classifier achieved high specificity and sensitivity in diagnosing cytomegalovirus status.

Trimming left V 0 bases short and J 4 bases short, with 10 bases between. This CDR3 region has 15 residues. Germline V gene lookup returns CDR1 MNHEY and CDR2 SVGAGI. The PCR contained 60 Vbeta and 13 Jbeta primers. TCRdb keeps only in-frame clones here, not all; method: immunoSEQ multiplex PCR. The table includes some 150,000 clones, about four fifths detected once. On this clone: The antigen is unknown.

Sample: PBMCs. The source is a middle-aged woman in good health and CMV-seropositive. The rearrangement uses TRBV6-5 and TRBJ2-1, with TRBD2 as a possible D gene (6 bases). The CDR3 region is CASSYSGGNYNEQFF. The CDR3 DNA reads as TGTGCCAGCAGTTACTCGGGGGGTAATTACAATGAGCAGTTCTTC.